A single T cell receptor (beta chain) is shown here with its context. The antigen it recognizes is unknown. There are no base qualities to consult, and no much larger clone falls within one base. This entry is derived from a study of blood T cell repertoires in COVID-19 (dated by TCRdb to 2020 to 2021). Regarding the study in general: Samples from collaborators originated in the United States, Italy and Spain and spanned both the acute and convalescent phases of COVID-19. The samples were drawn from two sources: the first 160 participants of the ongoing ImmuneRACE study, and 1,000 to 1,500 subjects contributed by 6 global collaborators. The dataset comprised deeply sampled blood TCRbeta repertoires from subjects exposed to, actively infected with, or recovered from COVID-19. Nearly every sample came with metadata listing a de-identified subject ID, COVID-19 status, age in years and sex. A freely available public database, intended as a resource for researchers studying the immune response to SARS-CoV-2, is where the repertoires were released. Where available, HLA class I and class II types were taken from metadata supplied by the sample provider and were not determined by assay-based typing. The prospective study material was composed of cDNA or gDNA derived from T cells, B-cell-depleted T cells, or PBMCs.

Broad study findings and their caveats: The quantity of clinical and demographic metadata differed by source and by participant and was supplied without curation.

The immunoSEQ Assay, a bias-controlled multiplex PCR, was used to amplify TCRbeta CDR3 regions from genomic DNA. The study's processing was this. The number of nucleated cells in each sample was estimated from the amplification of reference gene primers within the assay. To quantify the absolute abundance of each unique TCRbeta CDR3 rearrangement, sequence reads were collapsed and filtered. For each sample, productive Simpson clonality was calculated by taking the square root of Simpson's diversity index across productive rearrangements. Drawn from immuneACCESS, this table holds only the in-frame rearrangements with V and J called that TCRdb kept. Clones are partly lost; checked studies trace under half to an unresolved V gene and leave the rest unexplained. V and J calls and clone size are copied from that table; D and trimming were computed from the DNA. The sample table holds more than 200,000 clones, of which approximately 86% were seen once. The ten largest account for 1.5% to 2% of the sample.

Inclusive of the bounding cysteine and phenylalanine, the CDR3 is 14 residues long. The read is trimmed to its CDR3 DNA, 42 bases read in frame from base 1. Based on the germline V gene, the CDR1 and CDR2 sequences are MDHEN and SYDVKM. Trimming costs V 7 bases and J 5 bases, and their ends lie 17 bases apart. Enrolling through a virtual design, the prospective study's participants ranged in age from roughly 18 to 89 years and lived across 24 United States geographic areas. In the prospective study, participants were assigned to cohorts based on the clinical history participants reported in a screening survey and a study questionnaire. For ImmuneRACE Cohort 3, a participant was defined as recovered based on two consecutive negative NP/OP PCR tests, clearance by a healthcare professional, or resolution of symptoms. In the prospective study, whole blood, serum and a nasopharyngeal or oropharyngeal swab were collected from each participant by mobile phlebotomists. Additional blood draws and questionnaires over a 2-month period could optionally be provided by prospective study participants. Before DNA extraction, prospective study blood samples were shipped either frozen or at room temperature.

Rearrangement joined TRBV28 to TRBJ2-5; D gene: possibly TRBD1, on 5 matching bases. The material sequenced was PBMCs or T cells enriched from blood (not recorded which). The source of this sequence is a woman aged 45-59 years who had recovered from COVID-19. The CDR3 here reads CASKNQGLGETQYF. The sequence in DNA is TGTGCCAGCAAAAACCAGGGTCTCGGGGAGACCCAGTACTTC.